Here is one T cell receptor (beta chain) with its context. No antigen is known for it. The data originate from a study of response to subunit inactivated influenza vaccine. Study-level results: Few new T cells, the authors suggested, are recruited by each seasonal influenza vaccination.

TCRdb independently ran MiXCR on the RT-PCR reads; one entry per CDR3 protein. This table has about 520,000 distinct CDR3 sequences, approximately 7.3% appearing once. The CDR3 covers 13 residues. V lost 6 bases to trimming and J lost 4 bases, with 16 bases between them. Germline loops: CDR1 DFQATT, CDR2 SNEGSKA (reference sequence). The material sequenced was PBMCs from blood, taken around 25 months after vaccination. This rearrangement joins TRBV20-1 to TRBJ2-7, with a tentative D call TRBD2 (5 bases). This receptor was taken from a man aged 50 to 69 who received an inactivated influenza vaccine. CDR3 sequence: CSAAPGSTYEQYF. The DNA of the CDR3 is TGCAGTGCCGCGCCGGGATCAACTTACGAGCAGTACTTC.